This passage covers 8 T cell receptor beta chains from one sample sequenced in a study of T cell responses to AZD1222 COVID-19 vaccine. The assay was immunoSEQ multiplex PCR, and TCRdb's table has in-frame clones only and misses some. The sample lists about 140,000 clones; approximately 90% were seen once. Sample: peripheral blood, taken on day 0 of AZD1222 vaccination. Every receptor here comes from an adult in good health.

This clone has more than one count but fewer than ten. Here the CDR3 reads CASSQGTETWQYF. The CDR3 bases are TGCGCCAGCAGCCAGGGGACCGAGACATGGCAGTACTTC. This chain links TRBV5-1 with TRBJ2-7; tentatively, D is TRBD1 (6 bases). Trimming pared 4 bases from V and 9 bases from J, leaving 17 bases between. Germline-derived CDR1 and CDR2 are SGHRS and YFSETQ. The CDR3 consists of 13 residues.

This sequence joins TRBV19 and TRBJ1-2, with 7 bases identical to TRBD1. V shed 3 bases, J shed 5 bases, and the junction held 3 bases outside the gene matches. This CDR3 comprises 13 residues. CDR1 and CDR2 from the germline V gene are LNHDA and SQIVND (reference sequence). The CDR3: CASSMTGQYGYTF. Written as DNA, the CDR3 is TGTGCCAGTAGTATGACAGGGCAGTATGGCTACACCTTC.

This chain joins TRBV20-1 and TRBJ1-4; D gene uncertain. Looked up from germline, CDR1 is DFQATT and CDR2 is SNEGSKA (reference sequence). The CDR3 is made up of 11 amino acids. With 4 bases removed from V and 8 bases from J, the gap between germline ends came to 8 bases. In DNA, the CDR3 is TGCAGTGCTACGAATGAAGAAAAACTGTTTTTT. Protein product: CSATNEEKLFF.

J is TRBJ2-7 and V is TRBV3-1 (or the pseudogene TRBV3-2); 7 nucleotides line up with TRBD2. The CDR3 is 15 residues long. The germline CDR1 and CDR2 sequences are LGHDT and YNNKEL (reference sequence). The trim removed 0 bases at V and 3 bases at J, leaving 5 bases unmatched. CDR3 nucleotides: TGTGCCAGCAGCCAAGAGGCTAGCGGATACTACGAGCAGTACTTC. Its translation is CASSQEASGYYEQYF.

J is TRBJ1-6 and V is TRBV19, with a tentative D call TRBD1 (5 bases). The V end was cut by 4 bases, the J end by 7 bases, with 17 bases between. CDR3 size: 16 residues. CDR1 and CDR2 (germline): LNHDA, SQIVND (reference sequence). CDR3 residues: CASSTDLGTANSPLHF. As DNA, the CDR3 is TGTGCCAGTAGTACCGACCTAGGGACTGCCAATTCACCCCTCCACTTT. Supplemented by reference TRBV19 and TRBJ1-6, the full variable domain reads DGGITQSPKYLFRKEGQNVTLSCEQNLNHDAMYWYRQDPGQGLRLIYYSQIVNDFQKGDIAEGYSVSREKKESFPLTVTSAQKNPTAFYLCASSTDLGTANSPLHFGNGTRLTVT.

The rearrangement uses TRBV7-6 and TRBJ2-6; 7 positions match TRBD1. V was pared by 2 bases and J by 0 bases, with 10 bases of the junction left unmatched. The CDR3 is 19 residues long. Per germline, CDR1 SGHVS and CDR2 FNYEAQ. CDR3 DNA: TGTGCCAGCAGCTTACGAGGGGGCATTAGTAGCTCTGGGGCCAACGTCCTGACTTTC. It translates to CASSLRGGISSSGANVLTF. Full variable domain (missing parts from reference TRBV7-6 and TRBJ2-6): GAGVSQSPRYKVTKRGQDVALRCDPISGHVSLYWYRQALGQGPEFLTYFNYEAQQDKSGLPNDRFSAERPEGSISTLTIQRTEQRDSAMYRCASSLRGGISSSGANVLTFGAGSRLTVL.

The chain employs TRBV6-4 and TRBJ2-1; 10 nucleotides match TRBD2. The CDR3 consists of 15 residues. The germline V gene encodes CDR1 MRHNA and CDR2 SNTAGT. V was pared by 3 bases and J by 7 bases, with 6 bases of the junction left unmatched. The CDR3 spells CASSEQAGGQNEQFF. DNA of the CDR3: TGTGCCAGCAGTGAACAAGCGGGGGGGCAAAATGAGCAGTTCTTC.

The rearrangement links TRBV19 to TRBJ2-7; weak D call: TRBD1 (5 bases). The CDR3 is 15 residues long. The germline CDR1 and CDR2 sequences are LNHDA and SQIVND (reference sequence). With 3 bases removed from V and 2 bases from J, the gap between germline ends came to 14 bases. As DNA, the CDR3 is TGTGCCAGTAGTATCCGGCCGACAGTCCCCTACGAGCAGTACTTC. Translation gives CASSIRPTVPYEQYF.